This paragraph covers one TCR beta chain sequence. What it binds is not known. Additional DNA sequences in this sample encode the identical CDR3. Produced via immunoSEQ multiplex PCR; TCRdb's table is partial and in-frame only. The sample contains some 2,000,000 clones, roughly 95% of which appear only once. These data come from a study of shared clonotypes between healthy human individuals. Study-wide points: Sorted-subset sequencing, rarefaction showed, was incomplete despite large depth. The study found lower generation probabilities in non-shared clonotypes than in those shared by all four donors.

The study drew its donors from healthy HIV-negative adults without recent acute infections or vaccinations. The sequence derives from a man in his late teens or twenties in good health. The sequenced sample was naive CD4+ T cells sorted from blood. Stated subset: CD45RA+ positively selected.

The CDR3 DNA reads as TGCGCCAGCAGCTTGGTCAGTGATTCACCCCTCCACTTT. Amino acids: CASSLVSDSPLHF. The rearrangement joins TRBV5-1 to TRBJ1-6; D ambiguous. The V end was cut by 0 bases, the J end by 8 bases, with 6 bases between. The CDR3 runs to 13 residues. In germline, CDR1 is SGHRS, CDR2 YFSETQ.